These 22 T cell receptor beta chains were sequenced from one sample in a study of blood T cells in healthy people across ages. Together with a sample-barcoded 5' primer, a J-beta primer mix was included in a second PCR lasting about 7 to 12 cycles. TCRdb used MiXCR to reprocess the 5' RACE reads, holding one entry per CDR3 protein. Here the sample spans about 970,000 distinct CDR3 sequences, roughly half being singletons. The material sequenced was blood. The origin of the receptors is a woman aged 60-70 years in good health.

This clonotype was seen a handful of times. The rearrangement uses TRBV12-3 or TRBV12-4 and TRBJ2-7, with D perhaps TRBD1 (6 bases). The V gene lost 3 bases and the J gene lost 4 bases, with 16 bases spanning the gap. CDR3 length: 15 residues. Written as DNA, the CDR3 is TGTGCCAGCAGTTTGTCCGAGACAGGTATTTACGAGCAGTACTTC. Translation: CASSLSETGIYEQYF.

The V gene is TRBV4-3, the J gene TRBJ2-7; 10 nucleotides match TRBD2. The CDR3 runs 16 residues. Looked up from germline, CDR1 is LGHNA and CDR2 is YSLEER. The trim removed 2 bases at V and 7 bases at J, leaving 11 bases unmatched. CDR3 amino acids: CASSQSSSGSLREQYF. The CDR3 coding sequence is TGCGCCAGCAGCCAATCCTCTAGCGGGAGTCTGAGGGAGCAGTACTTC.

The sample holds a few counts of this clonotype. The CDR3 region has the DNA TGTGCCAGCAGCTTAGCAGGGGAGCGGGAAAAACTGTTTTTT. This encodes CASSLAGEREKLFF. The chain is built from TRBV11-2 and TRBJ1-4; TRBD1 is a possible D gene (6 bases). V lost 1 base and J lost 8, with 11 bases in between. Germline CDR1 reads SGHAT; CDR2 reads FQNNGV. The CDR3 consists of 14 residues.

V and J are TRBV29-1 and TRBJ2-1; TRBD2 is a possible D gene (6 bases). This CDR3 has 15 residues. Germline lookup yields CDR1 SQVTM and CDR2 ANQGSEA. The V gene lost 5 bases and the J gene lost 5 bases, with 19 bases spanning the gap. CDR3 nucleotide sequence: TGCAGCGTTACCAACCTAGCGACACGTAACAATGAGCAGTTCTTC. It encodes CSVTNLATRNNEQFF.

This chain joins TRBV3-1 and TRBJ2-3; 9 bases fit TRBD2. Germline trimming cut 3 bases from V and 4 bases from J; bases unmatched to any gene: 8. The CDR3 spans 16 residues. The V gene's germline CDR1 is LGHDT and CDR2 YNNKEL (reference sequence). The CDR3 sequence is CASSHGGRGVADTQYF. The DNA for the CDR3 is TGTGCCAGCAGCCATGGCGGGAGGGGAGTGGCAGATACGCAGTATTTT.

The chain joins TRBV6-6 to TRBJ1-5; 7 nucleotides match TRBD1. CDR1 and CDR2 from the germline V gene are MNHNY and SVGAGI (reference sequence). The CDR3 runs 17 residues. The junction had 8 bases not matched to a gene; V was cut back by 2 bases and J by 1 base. CDR3 region: CASSYHRQGRSNQPQHF. DNA for the CDR3: TGTGCCAGCAGTTACCACAGACAGGGCAGGAGCAATCAGCCCCAGCATTTT.

The chain is built from TRBV4-1 and TRBJ2-7; 7 positions match TRBD1. The CDR3 sequence is 16 residues long. Per germline, CDR1 MGHRA and CDR2 YSYEKL. V shed 0 bases and J 1 base; nucleotides not matched to a gene: 6. CDR3: CASSQEGRTGSYEQYF. CDR3 nucleotides: TGCGCCAGCAGCCAAGAGGGTAGGACAGGATCCTACGAGCAGTACTTC.

V gene TRBV28 combines with J gene TRBJ2-5; no clear D. This CDR3 is 13 amino acids long. The germline gives CDR1 MDHEN, CDR2 SYDVKM. Between the trimmed V and J ends, which lost 4 bases and 7 bases, there was a span of 13 bases. DNA of the CDR3: TGTGCCAGCAGTTACGGGCTAGTGGGGACCCAGTACTTC. It codes for CASSYGLVGTQYF.

This clonotype was counted only a few times. The chain uses TRBV4-1 and TRBJ2-3, with D possibly TRBD1 on 5 matching bases. V lost 0 bases, J lost 6 bases, and 16 bases lay in between. This CDR3 is built from 16 residues. From germline, CDR1 is MGHRA and CDR2 YSYEKL. CDR3 DNA sequence: TGCGCCAGCAGCCAAGATCGGACACCGCCTCGGGATACGCAGTATTTT. Amino acids: CASSQDRTPPRDTQYF.

The chain carries TRBV27 and TRBJ2-1, with D possibly TRBD2 on 5 matching bases. Germline-derived CDR1 and CDR2 are MNHEY and SMNVEV (reference sequence). The CDR3 consists of 13 residues. Trimming cost V 5 bases and J 7 bases, with 12 bases left between them. CDR3 in amino acids: CASSVREQNEQFF. Written as DNA, the CDR3 is TGTGCCAGCAGTGTACGGGAACAAAATGAGCAGTTCTTC.

This clonotype is a singleton in its sample. The junction differs from germline at one of its ends, possibly a read error. The chain uses TRBV29-1 and TRBJ2-7; no definite D call. Germline-derived CDR1 and CDR2 are SQVTM and ANQGSEA. This CDR3 is 13 amino acids long. CDR3 bases: TGCAGCGTTGGAACGCCCGGACCCTACAAGCAGTACTTC. It translates to CSVGTPGPYKQYF.

The rearrangement uses TRBV15 and TRBJ1-6; D not certain. The germline V gene has CDR1 LNHNV and CDR2 YYDKDF (reference sequence). CDR3 length: 13 amino acids. V dropped 3 bases and J dropped 7 bases, with 7 bases sitting between them. The CDR3 sequence is CATSRTQNSPLHF. DNA of the CDR3: TGTGCCACCAGCAGGACCCAAAATTCACCCCTCCACTTT.

A single count supports this clonotype. This chain links TRBV27 with TRBJ2-3; possible D gene TRBD2, 6 bases. The CDR3 spans 18 residues. The germline V gene has CDR1 MNHEY and CDR2 SMNVEV (reference sequence). V was pared by 3 bases and J by 0 bases, with 19 bases between. CDR3 region: CASSFLRMEGLSTDTQYF. CDR3 nucleotides: TGTGCCAGCAGTTTCTTGAGGATGGAGGGACTCAGCACAGATACGCAGTATTTT.

The rearrangement joins TRBV7-2 to TRBJ2-1; 8 nucleotides line up with TRBD2. Germline V CDR1 and CDR2: SGHTA, FQGNSA. V lost 5 bases to trimming and J lost 0 bases; unmatched junction nucleotides: 6. The CDR3 extends over 16 amino acids. The chain's CDR3 is CASSTRSGSSYNEQFF. DNA of the CDR3: TGTGCCAGCAGCACCCGAAGCGGGAGCTCCTACAATGAGCAGTTCTTC.

This rearrangement joins TRBV29-1 to TRBJ2-1, with D maybe TRBD2 (5 bases). The germline V gene encodes CDR1 SQVTM and CDR2 ANQGSEA. This CDR3 region has 16 residues. Trimming pared 5 bases from V and 6 bases from J, leaving 23 bases between. As DNA, the CDR3 is TGCAGCGTTTGCCCCGAGGGTACCATCCCCTGCAATGAGCAGTTCTTC. It specifies CSVCPEGTIPCNEQFF.

This clonotype was detected once. This sequence joins TRBV5-1 and TRBJ1-1; D uncertain. Trimming shortened V by 6 bases and J by 7 bases, and 19 bases separated the two germline ends. CDR3 length: 14 residues. Per the germline V gene, CDR1 is SGHRS and CDR2 is YFSETQ. This chain's CDR3 is CASNSWSGYNEAFF. The DNA of the CDR3 is TGCGCCAGCAACTCCTGGAGCGGATACAATGAAGCTTTCTTT.

A few counts support this clonotype. The CDR3 is CASSQETRGTDTQYF. CDR3 sequence (DNA): TGCGCCAGCAGCCAGGAAACTAGGGGCACAGATACGCAGTATTTT. The genes are TRBV4-1 and TRBJ2-3, with a tentative D call TRBD2 (5 bases). Germline loops: CDR1 MGHRA, CDR2 YSYEKL. The CDR3 length is 15 residues. Trimming took off 3 bases at V and 1 base at J, with 11 bases between the two ends.

The gene calls are TRBV7-9 and TRBJ2-3, with D maybe TRBD2 (7 bases). This CDR3 is 14 amino acids long. Trimming stripped 7 bases from V and 4 bases from J, with 15 bases between. Looked up from germline, CDR1 is SEHNR and CDR2 is FQNEAQ (reference sequence). CDR3 in DNA: TGTGCCAGCACCCGCGGGGGCCTGTCAGATACGCAGTATTTT. Its translation is CASTRGGLSDTQYF.

The chain combines TRBV18 with TRBJ2-5, with 12 bases lining up with TRBD2. Germline assignment: CDR1 KGHSH and CDR2 LQKENI. The V segment lost 3 bases and the J segment 5 bases; nucleotides outside the gene matches: 13. The CDR3 totals 18 residues. CDR3 nucleotide sequence: TGTGCCAGCTCACCGAGACCTTCGACTAGCGGGAGCGACGAGACCCAGTACTTC. Protein product: CASSPRPSTSGSDETQYF.

The rearrangement links TRBV9 to TRBJ2-3, with D unclear. CDR3 length: 15 residues. V gave up 4 bases and J gave up 1 base, with 13 bases separating them. Germline V gene sequence: CDR1 SGDLS, CDR2 YYNGEE. In nucleotides, the CDR3 is TGTGCCAGCAGCTCAGACGGGTTCGGCACAGATACGCAGTATTTT. It yields the protein CASSSDGFGTDTQYF.

This chain links TRBV29-1 with TRBJ2-1; D might be TRBD1 (5 bases). The germline CDR1 and CDR2 sequences are SQVTM and ANQGSEA. V was trimmed by 6 bases and J by 0 bases, leaving 12 bases between them. This CDR3 has 14 residues. CDR3 nucleotide sequence: TGCAGCGTCCCGACAGCCCGCTCCTACAATGAGCAGTTCTTC. Its translation is CSVPTARSYNEQFF.

The rearrangement uses TRBV6-5 and TRBJ2-1; D is ambiguous. Germline V gene lookup returns CDR1 MNHEY and CDR2 SVGAGI. The CDR3 extends over 14 amino acids. Trimming removed 2 bases from V and 6 bases from J, with 11 bases in between. The CDR3 protein is CASSYDWLANEQFF. CDR3 coding DNA: TGTGCCAGCAGTTACGATTGGTTAGCCAATGAGCAGTTCTTC.